The text below deals with one T cell receptor beta chain. This clone has ten or more counts. No cognate antigen has been identified for it. Base qualities are not provided; no much larger clone lies one nucleotide away. The germline V gene gives CDR1 as MRHNA and CDR2 as SNTAGT. V is cut by 4 bases and J by 9 bases, and the space between the germline ends is 13 bases. CDR3 length: 13 amino acids, cysteine to phenylalanine. Only the CDR3 portion is preserved as DNA: 39 bases, with reading frame beginning at the first base. This sample is part of a study of beta chain features in type 1 diabetes (dated by TCRdb to between 2018 and 2020). For context, the study as a whole: Mean age, gender distribution, total cell number and subset yield did not differ between patients and healthy donors. A total of some 100,000,000 sorted cells were examined across all samples, and the number of cells per subset was strongly correlated with RNA yield. Regulatory and stem cell-like memory subsets were obtained from only 8 patients and about eight healthy donors, while naive and central memory subsets were obtained from all 30 or so donors. The study compared TCRB repertoires of sorted circulating CD4+ T cell subsets between recently diagnosed type 1 diabetes patients and matched healthy donors.

The High Capacity cDNA Reverse Transcription Kit was used to reverse transcribe all of the isolated RNA, meaning that expressed TCRB transcripts were what got sequenced. Deep immunoSEQ sequencing was applied to naive, central memory and regulatory T cell samples, giving an average of approximately 3.8 million total reads per sample. After sorted cells were lysed in RLT buffer, RNA was extracted with DNase-treated RNeasy Micro or Mini kits, with the choice depending on cell number. Each cell subset was processed on its own to prevent cross-contamination, while patient and healthy donor samples were processed together. The immunoSEQ multiplex PCR was used to amplify TCRB sequences from cDNA, generating 87-bp fragments that spanned the CDR3 region. Amplicons were sequenced on the Illumina HiSeq platform. As for the original processing: Synthetic template baselines were used to correct PCR bias computationally, reads within Hamming distance 2 were collapsed together, and singletons that could not be merged were discarded. Reads were aligned against IMGT so that V, D and J genes, CDR3 length and insertions or deletions at six rearrangement sites could be assigned. Clonotype counts were normalized to sorted cell number within each subset before computing true diversity and Gini coefficients with the tcR R package. The overlap coefficient, calculated on TCRB nucleotide sequences, was used to quantify repertoire sharing. Imported from immuneACCESS, the table was reduced by TCRdb to in-frame sequences with V and J called. These copies leave out some clones; in studies compared against another copy, an unresolved V gene accounts for under half, and the cause of the remainder is not known. The DNA was the basis for D and trimming; V, J and clone size are from that table. Present in this sample are about 390,000 clones, 8.5% to 10% of which were seen just once. The ten largest make up about 0.64% of the sample.

Each donor gave one peripheral blood draw, approximately 120 mL on average, collected into heparinised tubes. Using a panel that included CD45RO, CCR7, CD25, CD127, CD95 and CD27, naive, central memory, regulatory and stem cell-like memory CD4+ T cells were sorted on a BD FACSAria II. Every sorted population had a purity above 95%. Right away, PBMCs were isolated by Lymphoprep density gradient centrifugation and were stained directly, with no culture step. So that batch effects would be minimized, each experiment stained and sorted samples in pairs, pairing one healthy donor with one patient. Summary of the overall study and its limitations: PCR may preferentially amplify shorter templates, but because patient and control samples were amplified and corrected together, any resulting skew would affect both groups equally. Naive, central memory and regulatory TCRB repertoires appeared to be more similar among patients than among healthy donors. Because cDNA rather than genomic DNA was sequenced, highly expressing activated cells could have been over-represented, although no difference in activation and CD3 levels was found between groups. Because small numbers of individuals were included in the HLA sub-analyses, any influence of HLA type on TCRB rearrangement was left unresolved. In all four CD4+ subsets, TCRB CDR3 length was moderately but significantly shorter in type 1 diabetes patients. At VDJ recombination sites, type 1 diabetes patients had fewer insertions and more deleted nucleotides, which implies abnormalities in thymic rearrangement.

The receptor chain draws on TRBV6-4 and TRBJ2-4, with the D call perhaps TRBD1 or TRBD2, as 7 bases match in each case. Sequencing was carried out using central memory CD4+ T cells from blood. This receptor was obtained from a man between 25 and 39 years old with type 1 diabetes. The sequence in DNA is TGTGCCAGCAGTGTAGGCAGGGGGGGCATTCAGTACTTC. Translated, it gives CASSVGRGGIQYF.